This T cell receptor (beta chain) was identified during a study of CD8 T cells in Susac syndrome. A quantity of roughly 0.5 to 1 ug RNA underwent reverse transcription using random hexamers. TCRdb analysed the immunoSEQ multiplex PCR reads with MiXCR anew, one entry per CDR3 protein. This table has 250,000 or so distinct CDR3 sequences, around 95% appearing once. The TCR originated in a human donor with multiple sclerosis. The specimen sequenced was CD4+ T cells from PBMCs.

Here the CDR3 DNA reads TGTGCCAGCAGCGCCAGCCGGGACAGGGGTCAGGGGAGTGGCTACACCTTC. Residues: CASSASRDRGQGSGYTF. The V call is TRBV9, the J call TRBJ1-2; 10 bases line up with TRBD1. V lost 3 bases and J lost 7; bases outside the gene matches: 15. Germline CDR1 reads SGDLS; CDR2 reads YYNGEE. The CDR3 covers 17 residues.